This TCR beta chain is drawn from a study of shared T cell receptors in the human thymus. Repertoires were generated with immunoSEQ multiplex PCR, while TCRdb's copy carries only in-frame clones and drops some. The profile covers 600,000 or so clones, with about 90% appearing a single time and 0.0094% taken by the ten largest. Germline V gene lookup returns CDR1 MDHEN and CDR2 SYDVKM. Trimming cost V 4 bases and J 7 bases, with 20 bases left between them. The CDR3 has 16 residues. These records were also assigned to another study, of human thymus T cells. That paper notes: Thymus pieces cut out during corrective heart surgery were the tissue that was used. Among thymic and blood repertoires, usage of V and J genes appeared biased. A high degree of thymic repertoire overlap among unrelated individuals was reported in related research.

Material: thymocytes. The rearrangement links TRBV28 to TRBJ1-5; D gene ambiguous. This clonotype originated in a boy in the first two years of life with a congenital heart defect. Here the CDR3 DNA reads TGTGCCAGCAGTTGGAACGGAGGGAAGGGTTTACAGCCCCAGCATTTT. Its protein is CASSWNGGKGLQPQHF.